Reported below is one T cell receptor beta chain. Its antigen is not identified. In making TCR beta libraries, quantitative 5'-RACE with molecular barcodes was used. TCRdb analysed the 5' RACE reads with MiXCR anew, one entry per CDR3 protein. This sample carries some 130,000 distinct CDR3 sequences, more than 9.5% of them seen once, and the ten largest clones take about 4%. This sample was taken from a study of CD8 T cells in ankylosing spondylitis. General observations from the study: Reports say disease-linked clones showed up significantly more in matched ankylosing spondylitis synovial fluid. Among TCR beta sequences, a motif of under 10 highly homologous variants appeared characteristic of ankylosing spondylitis blood. Previously reported in reactive arthritis synovial fluid and blood were some of the motif variants.

This CDR3 contains 14 residues. Trimming cost V 6 bases and J 2 bases; bases outside gene matches: 10. Germline V gene data show CDR1 as DFQATT and CDR2 as SNEGSKA (reference sequence). Sequencing input: blood, either unsorted or a sorted T cell fraction (not recorded which). The chain employs TRBV20-1 and TRBJ2-7; 7 bases match TRBD2. The TCR originated in a female donor with ankylosing spondylitis or in good health (not recorded which). The CDR3 region has the DNA TGCAGTGCCCCTCGAGCGCGGGGGACCTACGAGCAGTACTTC. Translated: CSAPRARGTYEQYF.